This record concerns one TCR beta chain sequence. Its antigen is unknown. This record belongs to a study of molecular identifiers for immune sequencing clone quantification. Study conclusions and caveats: Spike-in Jurkat TCR RNA from a single cell reportedly registered among about 1 million naive cells. In CMV-specific effectors, clones above 20 copies held over 97% of molecules; naive, under 1%.

Libraries used roughly 18,000 to 1,000,000 sorted naive CD8 T cells and 10%, 30% or 50% RNA input. It was with previously described methods and listed TCR primers that bulk TCR libraries were made. MiXCR was run by TCRdb on the PCR reads, yielding one entry per CDR3 protein. Counted here are some 10,000 distinct CDR3 sequences, roughly 22% occurring once; the ten biggest clones make up 1.5%. The germline V gene encodes CDR1 MGHRA and CDR2 YSYEKL. Trimming at V came to 2 bases and at J to 8 bases, leaving 8 bases not matched to a gene. The CDR3 spans 16 residues. This rearrangement joins TRBV4-1 to TRBJ2-1; 11 positions agree with TRBD1. The TCR originated in a human donor in good health. Some libraries in this study had Jurkat cell RNA spiked in. Source material: naive CD8+ T cells from blood, with Jurkat cell RNA spiked in. Described subset: FACS-sorted CD8+CD4-CCR7+CD45RA+ naive T cells. The CDR3 protein is CASSQLGTGGIHEQFF. CDR3 coding DNA: TGCGCCAGCAGCCAACTTGGGACAGGGGGGATTCATGAGCAGTTCTTC.